The 27 T cell receptor beta chains in this list originate from one sample, sequenced in a study of human T cells and chemical hapten exposure. MiXCR was run by TCRdb on the RACE reads, yielding one entry per CDR3 protein. The sample shows about 300,000 distinct CDR3 sequences, 5.5% of them seen only once. The time point denotes: pre-sensitization, week 0. The treatment denotes: therapeutic diphenylcyclopropenone sensitization with weekly scalp DPC. Source: whole blood, taken in connection with sensitization to the hapten diphenylcyclopropenone (DPC). Receptors originate from a woman aged 18-29 years with alopecia areata. Some clones in this sample may be carry-over from other donors' samples.

A word on this clonotype: A junction end diverges from the germline sequence, so it may reflect a read error. The chain combines TRBV6-1 with TRBJ2-6; D is ambiguous. Germline CDR1 is MNHNS and CDR2 is SASEGT. The CDR3 covers 11 residues. The CDR3 sequence is CASSEAPDRAF. CDR3 in DNA: TGTGCCAGCAGTGAAGCGCCGGATCGGGCTTTC.

A few counts support this clonotype. This chain uses TRBV5-1 with TRBJ1-6, with D tentatively TRBD1 (6 bases). The CDR3 contains 15 residues. The V end was cut by 4 bases, the J end by 4 bases, with 12 bases between. Germline CDR1 SGHRS, CDR2 YFSETQ. The CDR3 nucleotides read TGCGCCAGCAGCGGAGATCAGGGGTATAATTCACCCCTCCACTTT. It is translated as CASSGDQGYNSPLHF.

This clonotype was observed at least ten times. At one of its ends the junction is not consistent with the germline gene, which may arise from a read error. V usage is TRBV10-3 and J usage is TRBJ2-2; TRBD1 matches at 7 bases. Germline V lookup: CDR1 ENHRY, CDR2 SYGVKD. The CDR3 is made up of 16 amino acids. The CDR3 coding sequence is TGTGCCATCAGTGAGTCGACAGGGAGTAACATCGGGGAGCTGTTTTTT. This translates into CAISESTGSNIGELFF.

V usage is TRBV5-4 and J usage is TRBJ2-1, with 11 bases aligning to TRBD2. Germline CDR1 reads SGHNT; CDR2 reads YYREEE (reference sequence). After removal of 3 bases from V and 7 bases from J, the junction contained 3 bases not matched to a gene. The CDR3 is 14 residues long. In nucleotides, the CDR3 is TGTGCCAGCAGCTCGGGACTAGCGGAGAATGAGCAGTTCTTC. It yields the protein CASSSGLAENEQFF.

CDR3 in amino acids: CASGGTGVGTQYF. The DNA of the CDR3 is TGTGCCAGCGGGGGGACAGGGGTGGGTACGCAGTATTTT. The chain carries TRBV25-1 and TRBJ2-3, with 10 bases matching TRBD1. Germline CDR1 MGHDK, CDR2 SYGVNS. The length of the CDR3 is 13 residues. Unmatched junction bases numbered 7, after V lost 8 bases and J lost 8 bases.

This clonotype occurred many times. The chain joins TRBV4-3 to TRBJ2-7, with a tentative D call TRBD2 (7 bases). CDR3 length: 18 residues. With 3 bases removed from V and 3 bases from J, the gap between germline ends came to 24 bases. Germline assignment: CDR1 LGHNA and CDR2 YSLEER. The CDR3 DNA reads TGCGCCAGCAGCCAGACGCTGGCGGGGGTCGAAGGGGGCTACGAGCAGTACTTC. Translating it yields CASSQTLAGVEGGYEQYF.

The chain is built from TRBV28 and TRBJ1-1, with D possibly being TRBD1 (5 bases). CDR3 length equals 13 residues. V dropped 8 bases and J dropped 3 bases, with 13 bases sitting between them. Germline CDR1 and CDR2: MDHEN and SYDVKM. The CDR3 loop is CASATGAHTEAFF. The DNA for the CDR3 is TGTGCCAGCGCTACCGGGGCCCACACTGAAGCTTTCTTT.

This clonotype appeared a few times. As DNA, the CDR3 is TGTGCCAGCAGCGCTCAGGACGGAGCGGCTGGCTACACCTTC. Translating gives CASSAQDGAAGYTF. The V call is TRBV9, the J call TRBJ1-2; no definite D call. Between the trimmed V and J ends, which lost 3 bases and 7 bases, there was a span of 16 bases. Germline-derived CDR1 and CDR2 are SGDLS and YYNGEE. The CDR3 is made up of 14 amino acids.

This clonotype has more than one count but fewer than ten. This chain links TRBV28 with TRBJ1-5; D is possibly TRBD1 (6 bases). The length of the CDR3 is 17 residues. Germline assignment: CDR1 MDHEN and CDR2 SYDVKM. Trimming left V 2 bases short and J 0 bases short, with 14 bases between. Here the CDR3 DNA reads TGTGCCAGCAGTTTACCCCTACAGGGTTATAGCAATCAGCCCCAGCATTTT. It is translated as CASSLPLQGYSNQPQHF.

This clonotype was seen at least ten times. The chain couples TRBV24-1 to TRBJ2-1; 8 positions agree with TRBD1. J lost 2 bases, V lost 3 bases, and 5 bases had no gene match. CDR1 and CDR2 from the germline V gene are KGHDR and SFDVKD. The CDR3 is 16 amino acids. The CDR3 coding sequence is TGTGCCACCAGTGATAACGGACAGGGTCCCTACAATGAGCAGTTCTTC. Translating it yields CATSDNGQGPYNEQFF.

The chain couples TRBV9 to TRBJ2-3; unclear D gene. There are 15 residues in the CDR3. Germline loops: CDR1 SGDLS, CDR2 YYNGEE. V gave up 0 bases and J gave up 1 base, with 9 bases separating them. The CDR3 DNA reads TGTGCCAGCAGCGTAGGGGGAATTGGCACAGATACGCAGTATTTT. It translates to CASSVGGIGTDTQYF.

The chain carries TRBV6-5 and TRBJ1-2; TRBD1 might be the D (5 bases). The CDR3 is made up of 14 amino acids. Germline values: CDR1 MNHEY, CDR2 SVGAGI. Trimming removed 5 bases from V and 6 bases from J, with 16 bases in between. The CDR3 nucleotides are TGTGCCAGCAGTATCCGGGAGGGGAAGCATGGCTACACCTTC. Translation gives CASSIREGKHGYTF.

This clonotype was observed a few times. This rearrangement joins TRBV6-6 to TRBJ2-2; D possibly corresponds to TRBD1 (6 bases). The V end lost 4 bases, the J end lost 0 bases, and 9 bases lay between the germline ends. Looked up from germline, CDR1 is MNHNY and CDR2 is SVGAGI (reference sequence). This CDR3 contains 15 residues. The CDR3 DNA reads as TGTGCCAGCAGTTGGGGGACATCGAACACCGGGGAGCTGTTTTTT. Translation: CASSWGTSNTGELFF.

This clonotype has a handful of counts. The chain has TRBV3-1 and TRBJ1-2, with TRBD1 as a possible D gene (5 bases). CDR1 is LGHDT and CDR2 is YNNKEL in the germline V gene (reference sequence). V was pared by 3 bases and J by 3 bases, with 14 bases between. The CDR3 runs to 15 residues. The CDR3 nucleotides are TGTGCCAGCAGCCAGGGGGACGGACTGTACTATGGCTACACCTTC. Protein sequence: CASSQGDGLYYGYTF.

Many counts were recorded for this clonotype. The chain employs TRBV5-1 and TRBJ2-7; 8 bases map to TRBD1. J gave up 4 bases and V 4 bases, and 7 bases lay outside the gene matches. The germline gives CDR1 SGHRS, CDR2 YFSETQ. CDR3 size: 14 residues. CDR3 DNA: TGCGCCAGCAGCCGGACAGGGTTCGGGTACGAGCAGTACTTC. It is translated as CASSRTGFGYEQYF.

There are many counts of this clonotype. This chain links TRBV27 with TRBJ2-1; no clear D gene. In germline, CDR1 is MNHEY, CDR2 SMNVEV (reference sequence). This CDR3 region has 15 residues. Deletions cut 4 bases from V and 5 bases from J, with 15 bases between. CDR3 sequence: CASSYGPPGHNEQFF. CDR3 nucleotides: TGTGCCAGCAGTTACGGTCCTCCCGGCCACAATGAGCAGTTCTTC.

This clonotype came up many times. The V call is TRBV24-1, the J call TRBJ2-2; D not certain. The CDR3 runs 13 residues. Germline CDR1 and CDR2: KGHDR and SFDVKD. Trimming stripped 4 bases from V and 5 bases from J, with 7 bases between. The CDR3 here is CATSEAQTGELFF. The CDR3 DNA reads TGTGCCACCAGTGAGGCACAAACCGGGGAGCTGTTTTTT.

This clonotype was found many times. The rearrangement joins TRBV20-1 to TRBJ1-6; perhaps TRBD1 as D (6 bases). This CDR3 has 14 amino acids. Trimming shortened V by 0 bases and J by 10 bases, and 13 bases separated the two germline ends. CDR1 is DFQATT, CDR2 SNEGSKA, per germline (reference sequence). CDR3 residues: CSARDRRGGSPLHF. The CDR3, as DNA: TGCAGTGCTAGAGATCGCAGGGGAGGGTCACCCCTCCACTTT.

The chain recombines TRBV28 with TRBJ1-4; 9 nucleotides match TRBD1. With V trimmed by 3 bases and J by 5 bases, 4 bases remained unmatched. CDR3 length equals 15 residues. Per germline, CDR1 MDHEN and CDR2 SYDVKM. CDR3 residues: CASSLSGTGNEKLFF. In nucleotides, the CDR3 is TGTGCCAGCAGTTTGAGCGGGACAGGGAATGAAAAACTGTTTTTT.

This clonotype was detected many times. The V gene is TRBV20-1, the J gene TRBJ2-7, with D unclear. Trimming cost V 5 bases and J 3 bases, with 17 bases left between them. The CDR3 is 14 amino acids. Germline V CDR1 and CDR2: DFQATT, SNEGSKA (reference sequence). The CDR3 DNA follows: TGCAGTGCTCGTCCGAGCGTGGGATTCTACGAGCAGTACTTC. This encodes CSARPSVGFYEQYF.

The chain recombines TRBV6-6 with TRBJ1-2, with a possible D match to TRBD1 (5 bases). Trimming cost V 2 bases and J 4 bases, with 11 bases left between them. The CDR3 covers 14 residues. Germline values: CDR1 MNHNY, CDR2 SVGAGI (reference sequence). CDR3 sequence reads: CASSYKGEAYGYTF. CDR3 sequence (DNA): TGTGCCAGCAGTTACAAAGGGGAAGCCTATGGCTACACCTTC.

The V and J genes are TRBV13 and TRBJ2-7; possibly TRBD1 or TRBD2 for D (5 bases each). This CDR3 contains 13 residues. Germline V lookup: CDR1 PRHDT, CDR2 FYEKMQ (reference sequence). V lost 5 bases, J lost 7 bases, and 15 bases lay in between. The CDR3 spells CASSPDRGVEQYF. In nucleotides, the CDR3 is TGTGCCAGCAGCCCCGACCGAGGGGTGGAGCAGTACTTC. The entire variable domain, with the rest obtained from reference TRBV13 and TRBJ2-7, is as follows: AAGVIQSPRHLIKEKRETATLKCYPIPRHDTVYWYQQGPGQDPQFLISFYEKMQSDKGSIPDRFSAQQFSDYHSELNMSSLELGDSALYFCASSPDRGVEQYFGPGTRLTVT.

This clonotype has only a few counts. The chain links TRBV29-1 to TRBJ1-2, with TRBD1 identical over 8 bases. The CDR3 spans 12 residues. In germline, CDR1 is SQVTM, CDR2 ANQGSEA. Trimming at V came to 6 bases and at J to 3 bases, leaving 3 bases not matched to a gene. CDR3 DNA: TGCAGCGTCCAGGGGGCGGACTATGGCTACACCTTC. Protein sequence: CSVQGADYGYTF.

The CDR3 DNA reads TGTGCCAGCAGCCAAGATCCGATAGCGGGGGTCAACTCTGGGGCCAACGTCCTGACTTTC. Amino acids: CASSQDPIAGVNSGANVLTF. The gene calls are TRBV4-2 and TRBJ2-6; 9 bases agree with TRBD2. The germline gives CDR1 LGHNA, CDR2 YNFKEQ. With V trimmed by 0 bases and J by 0 bases, 9 bases remained unmatched. The length of the CDR3 is 20 residues.

This clonotype turned up a few times. The chain is built from TRBV27 and TRBJ1-3; TRBD1 matches 9 bases. Germline trimming cut 0 bases from V and 0 bases from J; bases unmatched to any gene: 3. The CDR3 is 17 amino acids. Germline lookup yields CDR1 MNHEY and CDR2 SMNVEV (reference sequence). The CDR3 DNA follows: TGTGCCAGCAGTTTATCGGGACAGGGCCGCTCTGGAAACACCATATATTTT. This sequence encodes CASSLSGQGRSGNTIYF.

This clonotype occurred many times. The genes are TRBV18 and TRBJ2-5; TRBD1 matches 7 bases. V shed 7 bases and J 2 bases; nucleotides not matched to a gene: 4. This CDR3 is 13 amino acids long. The germline V gene has CDR1 KGHSH and CDR2 LQKENI. In DNA form, the CDR3 reads TGTGCCAGCTTCCCGGGACAGCAAGAGACCCAGTACTTC. The encoded protein is CASFPGQQETQYF.

The rearrangement links TRBV7-8 to TRBJ1-5; D perhaps matches TRBD1 (6 bases). Trimming removed 4 bases from V and 0 bases from J, with 16 bases in between. CDR1 SGHVS and CDR2 FQNEAQ come from the germline V gene. The CDR3 consists of 17 residues. CDR3 DNA sequence: TGTGCCAGCAGCTCGGGCCCCGACAGGTATAGCAATCAGCCCCAGCATTTT. Its translation: CASSSGPDRYSNQPQHF.